These 10 T cell receptor beta chains were all obtained from the same sample, sequenced in a study of blood T cell repertoires in COVID-19. The assay was immunoSEQ multiplex PCR, and TCRdb's table has in-frame clones only and misses some. The sample has approximately 170,000 clones, 89% seen once; the top ten hold about 1.9%. Sequenced material: peripheral blood. The receptors were sampled from a man aged 18 to 35 who had recovered from COVID-19.

The V gene is TRBV25-1, the J gene TRBJ2-7; 9 bases fit TRBD1. V shed 5 bases and J 5 bases; nucleotides not matched to a gene: 10. The length of the CDR3 is 15 residues. Germline values: CDR1 MGHDK, CDR2 SYGVNS. The CDR3 DNA sequence: TGTGCCAGCAGTCGGGCCGGGACAGGGAGAGACGAGCAGTACTTC. The encoded protein is CASSRAGTGRDEQYF.

The CDR3 DNA reads as TGTGCCAGTAGCCCTATAGAGGGGGCGAGTTACAATGAGCAGTTCTTC. Its translation: CASSPIEGASYNEQFF. The V gene is TRBV19, the J gene TRBJ2-1; 7 positions agree with TRBD1. Per the germline V gene, CDR1 is LNHDA and CDR2 is SQIVND (reference sequence). The CDR3 is 16 amino acids. With 6 bases clipped from V and 4 bases from J, the junction kept 12 bases outside the gene matches.

The V call is TRBV7-9, the J call TRBJ2-7; no clear D gene. The ends were cut back, 4 bases at V and 3 bases at J, with 7 bases in the middle. The germline V gene has CDR1 SEHNR and CDR2 FQNEAQ (reference sequence). This CDR3 contains 12 residues. For the CDR3, the DNA is TGTGCCAGCAGCTCAGTTAACTACGAGCAGTACTTC. As protein: CASSSVNYEQYF.

This clone appeared once. The chain employs TRBV21-1 and TRBJ1-2; TRBD1, the table's D call, was not compared with the DNA. TRBV21-1 is a pseudogene. This CDR3 comprises 12 residues. The CDR3, as DNA: TGTGCCAGCAGCAAGGCAGGGGGCGGCTACACCTTC. Residues: CASSKAGGGYTF.

This clone was seen just once. The same CDR3 can be traced to other DNA sequences in this sample. The genes are TRBV6-5 and TRBJ1-2; unclear D gene. Trimming stripped 6 bases from V and 5 bases from J, with 10 bases between. Germline V CDR1 and CDR2: MNHEY, SVGAGI. CDR3 length: 12 residues. The CDR3 DNA sequence: TGTGCCAGCAGGGGCAGCGGTTATGGCTACACCTTC. Translating gives CASRGSGYGYTF.

The V call is TRBV3-1 (or the pseudogene TRBV3-2), the J call TRBJ2-7; no clear D. Germline V gives CDR1 LGHDT, CDR2 YNNKEL (reference sequence). The length of the CDR3 is 14 residues. Trimming left V 3 bases short and J 4 bases short, with 13 bases between. CDR3 amino acids: CASSQSVLSYEQYF. The CDR3 DNA reads as TGTGCCAGCAGCCAGTCGGTTTTGAGTTACGAGCAGTACTTC.

V is TRBV19 and J is TRBJ2-1; D possibly corresponds to TRBD2 (5 bases). V was shortened by 2 bases and J by 1 base, with 6 bases between the two germline ends. In germline, CDR1 is LNHDA, CDR2 SQIVND (reference sequence). The CDR3 length is 14 residues. The CDR3 region has the DNA TGTGCCAGTAGTATAACGGGGTCCTACAATGAGCAGTTCTTC. Protein: CASSITGSYNEQFF.

This clone showed up just a few times. The chain links TRBV7-8 to TRBJ1-6; 10 bases fit TRBD1. The CDR3 is 16 residues long. Germline V gene data show CDR1 as SGHVS and CDR2 as FQNEAQ. The J segment lost 6 bases and the V segment lost 3 bases, leaving 5 bases of the junction unmatched. CDR3 loop: CASSFPRDRGNSPLHF. The DNA for the CDR3 is TGTGCCAGCAGCTTCCCCCGGGACAGGGGTAATTCACCCCTCCACTTT.

The V call is TRBV5-6, the J call TRBJ1-6, with D tentatively TRBD1 (5 bases). V was cut by 3 bases and J by 18 bases, with 16 bases left in between. The germline CDR1 and CDR2 sequences are SGHDT and YYEEEE. The CDR3 is 12 amino acids. CDR3 nucleotides: TGTGCCAGCAGCTGGAGTGGGGGGTCGCCCCACTTT. This translates into CASSWSGGSPHF.

Ten or more counts support this clone. The chain is built from TRBV20-1 and TRBJ2-1; D possibly corresponds to TRBD2 (5 bases). This CDR3 spans 14 amino acids. Trimming took off 3 bases at V and 3 bases at J, with 12 bases between the two ends. The V gene's germline CDR1 is DFQATT and CDR2 SNEGSKA (reference sequence). This CDR3 is CSASRPADYNEQFF. The DNA for the CDR3 is TGCAGTGCTAGTAGGCCAGCGGACTACAATGAGCAGTTCTTC.